This entry describes one T cell receptor beta chain. This clone's antigen is unknown. No clone much larger than this one lies a single base away; base qualities are absent. Using the deep immunoSEQ assay, multiplex PCR amplified TCR CDR3 regions from genomic DNA. Extracted genomic DNA from each cell subset was spread evenly across all wells of several immunoSEQ 96-well plates, with each plate serving as a replicate. For sorted subsets, each replicate PCR was loaded with around 220 ng genomic DNA, equivalent to about 30,000 T cell genomes. Purified libraries were quantified with a Qubit 3.0 fluorometer, sized on a Bioanalyzer 2100, and re-quantified with the KAPA Library Quantification kit. Every immunoSEQ 96-well plate was sequenced on a dedicated single-read 150-cycle Illumina NextSeq 550 flow cell. In the paper's pipeline: Because the immunoSEQ output included only junctional sequences and no quality scores, the filtering could not be the same as the filtering used for full-length reads. To assign V/J genes and CDR3, sequences were annotated against IMGT germline references using PyIR, a Python wrapper for IgBLAST v1.9. Reads were removed for weak V/J assignments (E-value above 1e-6), missing CDR3, stop codons, out-of-frame junctions, or ambiguous translated residues. V3J clonotypes were defined as sequences sharing the same inferred V gene, J gene, and CDR3 amino acid sequence. The percentage overlap between two repertoires was calculated by dividing the number of shared unique clonotypes by the size of the smaller repertoire. Richness of each repertoire was evaluated using RTK rarefaction, the Chao1 estimator, and Recon v2.1 estimates of unobserved clonotypes. For all TCRbeta clonotypes obtained by the gDNA method from several donors, generation probabilities were computed with OLGA. The source is immuneACCESS, and TCRdb retained only in-frame sequences with V and J called. Part of the clones is not carried over; for the studies checked, unresolved V genes explain less than half of this, and the remainder is unexplained. The D gene and trimming were derived from the DNA, and the V and J assignments and clone size from that table. This sample is represented by roughly 2 million clones; roughly 95% of them were singletons. 0.85% to 1.3% of the sample rests with the top ten.

This specimen belongs to a study of shared clonotypes between healthy human individuals (dated by TCRdb to about 2020). About the investigation overall: Three men and two women, aged 18 to 49 years, made up the cohort. For each donor, CD4 naive and CD4 memory were each given three plates, CD8 naive was given two plates, and CD8 memory was given one plate. The study deeply sequenced blood TCR repertoires of several healthy adults to estimate repertoire size and the extent of clonotype sharing between individuals. Different laboratories and diverse techniques were used to prepare libraries and sequence TCR repertoires, to increase sequencing depth and limit assay-specific biases. Leukapheresis yielded between about 0.85 and 10 billion PBMCs per donor.

The CDR3 runs 16 residues from the cysteine to the phenylalanine. CDR3 DNA only is kept here, 48 bases in frame from base 1. V was cut back by 4 bases and J by 1 base, leaving a gap of 17 bases between them. CDR1 is given as SGHDT and CDR2 as YYEEEE, both from the germline V gene. Results and caveats for the whole study, not just this receptor: Only blood was sampled, and tissue TCR repertoires likely differ from those in blood. Compared with non-shared clonotypes, clonotypes shared by all four sorted-subset donors had higher generation probabilities. Because the study included only a small number of donors, the genetic and exposure-history diversity represented was limited. Incomplete sequencing was indicated by rarefaction of sorted-subset datasets, despite the large sequencing depth. Based on pairwise subsampling, the degree of clonotype sharing among donors was expected to be affected by sequencing depth. Across four donors, approximately 5% of naive CD4, roughly 3.5% of naive CD8, under 2.5% of memory CD4, and approximately 0.42% of memory CD8 clonotypes were shared. Naive subsets generally had larger estimated clonotype richness than memory subsets did.

For the CD8 naive samples, CD45RO-negative cells were positively selected for CCR7, yielding a CD45RA+CCR7+ population from which TemRA cells were excluded. Healthy HIV-negative adults with no recently reported acute infections or vaccinations were included as donors. Every donor was a Caucasian adult living in Nashville, Tennessee, USA. Blood was collected by leukapheresis, and PBMCs were isolated by Ficoll-Histopaque density gradient centrifugation and then cryopreserved in liquid nitrogen vapor phase. Purity and quantity of every magnetically sorted T cell population were checked by analytical flow cytometry. From each sorted fraction, genomic DNA was isolated and quantified by UV absorbance on a Nanodrop 2000c.

The specimen sequenced was naive CD8+ T cells sorted from blood. The sample's cell subset or site label is to be understood as: CD45RA+CCR7+. The chain uses TRBV5-6 and TRBJ1-2; the D gene is not confidently resolved. This sequence originates from a man younger than 35 in good health. The CDR3 protein sequence reads: CASSVDGEFGNYGYTF. DNA sequence: TGTGCCAGCAGCGTGGACGGGGAATTTGGTAACTATGGCTACACCTTC. Joined to the reference TRBV5-6 and TRBJ1-2 proteins, this CDR3 gives the full variable domain: DAGVTQSPTHLIKTRGQQVTLRCSPKSGHDTVSWYQQALGQGPQFIFQYYEEEERQRGNFPDRFSGHQFPNYSSELNVNALLLGDSALYLCASSVDGEFGNYGYTFGSGTRLTVV.